This T cell receptor beta chain is drawn from a study of CD8 T cells in ankylosing spondylitis. Germline V gene data show CDR1 as MDHEN and CDR2 as SYDVKM. The CDR3 is made up of 15 amino acids. The V and J ends lost 2 bases and 3 bases respectively, with 13 bases between them. This clonotype appeared a few times. Its specificity is unknown. The authors made TCR beta libraries by quantitative 5'-RACE with molecular barcodes. TCRdb redid the calling of the 5' RACE reads with MiXCR, one entry per CDR3 protein. The sample shows about 800,000 distinct CDR3 sequences, 10% to 15% of them seen only once. General observations from the study: In ankylosing spondylitis patients, matched synovial fluid reportedly showed significant enrichment of disease-linked clones. A TCR beta motif of eight highly homologous variants appeared characteristic of ankylosing spondylitis blood. Clones linked to the disease showed a CD8+ phenotype. They occurred at relatively low frequencies in peripheral blood.

This clonotype was sampled from a male donor with ankylosing spondylitis. The genes are TRBV28 and TRBJ2-5, with D unclear. The specimen was blood, either unsorted or a sorted T cell fraction (not recorded which). CDR3 in DNA: TGTGCCAGCAGTTTACCCGGTCCCCCGGAAGAGACCCAGTACTTC. This translates into CASSLPGPPEETQYF.